The 17 T cell receptor beta chains in this list originate from one sample, sequenced in a study of long-term antiretroviral therapy in people with HIV. Sequencing used immunoSEQ v3.0 at survey level. Profiled with immunoSEQ multiplex PCR; TCRdb holds only in-frame clones, not every one. The sample lists 20,000 to 25,000 clones, around 92% occurring once. The starting material was unsorted PBMCs, obtained 4.4 years after starting antiretroviral therapy. Receptor source: a woman between 50 and 59 years old with HIV.

This chain joins TRBV30 and TRBJ2-7, with 9 bases fitting TRBD1. The CDR3 has 15 residues. The germline gives CDR1 GTSNPN, CDR2 SVGIG (reference sequence). V was pared by 3 bases and J by 3 bases, with 9 bases of the junction left unmatched. The CDR3 DNA is TGTGCCTGGAGCGAAAGGACAGGGGTTTACTACGAGCAGTACTTC. Amino acid sequence: CAWSERTGVYYEQYF.

The V call is TRBV7-2, the J call TRBJ1-5; 8 nucleotides agree with TRBD1. The germline gives CDR1 SGHTA, CDR2 FQGNSA. The CDR3 contains 17 residues. V lost 1 base, J lost 3 bases, and 8 bases stayed unmatched. The CDR3 loop reads CASSLEGTGGDNQPQHF. The DNA of the CDR3 is TGTGCCAGCAGCTTAGAGGGGACAGGAGGCGACAATCAGCCCCAGCATTTT.

This chain links TRBV11-2 with TRBJ1-2; 9 bases map to TRBD1. This CDR3 comprises 14 residues. Per the germline V gene, CDR1 is SGHAT and CDR2 is FQNNGV. The trim removed 5 bases at V and 6 bases at J, leaving 7 bases unmatched. The CDR3 region has the DNA TGTGCCAGCAGCCCATATAGGACAGGGGATGGCTACACCTTC. The encoded protein is CASSPYRTGDGYTF.

CDR3 amino acids: CASSGLSYNEQFF. The CDR3 nucleotides are TGTGCCAGCAGCGGACTTTCCTACAATGAGCAGTTCTTC. The V gene is TRBV7-9, the J gene TRBJ2-1, with TRBD2 as a possible D gene (5 bases). The V and J ends lost 5 bases and 1 base respectively, with 6 bases between them. From germline, CDR1 is SEHNR and CDR2 FQNEAQ (reference sequence). CDR3 length equals 13 residues.

CDR3 in amino acids: CASSRRADGANVLTF. The CDR3 DNA reads as TGTGCCAGCAGCCGACGGGCAGATGGGGCCAACGTCCTGACTTTC. The J gene is TRBJ2-6, the V gene TRBV11-1; D uncertain. V lost 5 bases and J lost 3, with 11 bases in between. Per germline, CDR1 SGHAT and CDR2 FQDESV (reference sequence). The CDR3 has 15 amino acids.

The chain uses TRBV6-5 and TRBJ2-3; D remains unclear. CDR1 and CDR2 (germline): MNHEY, SVGAGI. CDR3 length: 13 residues. Trimming stripped 4 bases from V and 5 bases from J, with 10 bases between. Here the CDR3 reads CASSFGIEDTQYF. The CDR3, as DNA: TGTGCCAGCAGTTTTGGGATCGAAGATACGCAGTATTTT.

The rearrangement joins TRBV4-1 to TRBJ1-3; D remains unclear. The CDR3 has 18 amino acids. Germline V gene lookup returns CDR1 MGHRA and CDR2 YSYEKL. Trimming removed 0 bases from V and 0 bases from J, with 15 bases in between. The CDR3: CASSQEAKGANSGNTIYF. CDR3 DNA sequence: TGCGCCAGCAGCCAAGAGGCCAAGGGAGCCAACTCTGGAAACACCATATATTTT.

This clone was seen once. The genes are TRBV2 and TRBJ1-1, with D perhaps TRBD1 (5 bases). The CDR3 runs to 13 residues. Trimming took off 8 bases at V and 6 bases at J, with 16 bases between the two ends. Germline CDR1 SNHLY, CDR2 FYNNEI. CDR3 sequence (DNA): TGTGCCAGCTTCGCCCAGGGTAGCCCTGAAGCTTTCTTT. As protein: CASFAQGSPEAFF.

The CDR3 here is CASSTRSVSGNQPQHF. DNA for the CDR3: TGTGCCAGTAGTACACGGTCCGTTTCGGGCAATCAGCCCCAGCATTTT. J is TRBJ1-5 and V is TRBV19; no definite D call. The CDR3 length is 16 residues. Deletions cut 4 bases from V and 2 bases from J, with 15 bases between. The germline gives CDR1 LNHDA, CDR2 SQIVND (reference sequence).

The rearrangement joins TRBV4-1 to TRBJ1-2, with 11 bases identical to TRBD1. Germline trimming cut 6 bases from V and 8 bases from J; bases unmatched to any gene: 26. Germline values: CDR1 MGHRA, CDR2 YSYEKL. This CDR3 comprises 20 residues. The CDR3 loop is CASRGPGQGGSSIPGGGYTF. The CDR3, as DNA: TGCGCCAGCAGAGGCCCGGGACAGGGGGGCTCTTCCATACCGGGCGGCGGCTACACCTTC.

This chain uses TRBV7-2 with TRBJ2-2; 9 positions match TRBD2. Germline values: CDR1 SGHTA, CDR2 FQGNSA. Unmatched junction bases numbered 10, after V lost 5 bases and J lost 6 bases. This CDR3 spans 16 amino acids. This CDR3 is CASSRNAGGRSGELFF. The CDR3 DNA reads TGTGCCAGCAGCCGCAATGCGGGGGGGAGGTCCGGGGAGCTGTTTTTT.

The V and J genes are TRBV29-1 and TRBJ1-4, with D possibly matching TRBD1 (5 bases). Germline CDR1 is SQVTM and CDR2 is ANQGSEA. The CDR3 extends over 14 amino acids. Trimming took 4 bases from V and 5 from J, leaving 14 bases between them. The CDR3: CSVGVEGVNEKLFF. The CDR3 bases are TGCAGCGTTGGAGTAGAAGGGGTAAATGAAAAACTGTTTTTT.

This chain links TRBV11-1 with TRBJ2-5, with TRBD2 identical over 7 bases. Trimming at V came to 1 base and at J to 2 bases, leaving 1 base not matched to a gene. CDR3 length: 14 residues. Germline loops: CDR1 SGHAT, CDR2 FQDESV (reference sequence). Here the CDR3 DNA reads TGTGCCAGCAGCTTAGAACTAGCGCAAGAGACCCAGTACTTC. Protein product: CASSLELAQETQYF. Full variable domain (outside the CDR3, taken from reference TRBV11-1 and TRBJ2-5): EAEVAQSPRYKITEKSQAVAFWCDPISGHATLYWYRQILGQGPELLVQFQDESVVDDSQLPKDRFSAERLKGVDSTLKIQPAELGDSAMYLCASSLELAQETQYFGPGTRLLVL.

This sequence joins TRBV4-2 and TRBJ2-2; D remains unclear. Germline V gene lookup returns CDR1 LGHNA and CDR2 YNFKEQ. Trimming left V 3 bases short and J 5 bases short, with 4 bases between. This CDR3 spans 12 amino acids. The chain's CDR3 is CASSHPTGELFF. The CDR3 DNA sequence: TGTGCCAGCAGCCACCCAACCGGGGAGCTGTTTTTT.

The chain links TRBV7-3 to TRBJ2-1, with D tentatively TRBD2 (7 bases). V lost 2 bases and J 5 bases, leaving 13 bases between the germline ends. The CDR3 length is 15 residues. Germline CDR1 SGHTA, CDR2 FQGTGA. The CDR3 loop reads CASSLLGEGDNEQFF. The CDR3 DNA reads TGTGCCAGCAGCTTACTTGGGGAGGGGGACAATGAGCAGTTCTTC. The complete variable domain, with remaining parts taken from reference TRBV7-3 and TRBJ2-1, reads GAGVSQTPSNKVTEKGKYVELRCDPISGHTALYWYRQSLGQGPEFLIYFQGTGAADDSGLPNDRFFAVRPEGSVSTLKIQRTERGDSAVYLCASSLLGEGDNEQFFGPGTRLTVL.

This clone was counted only a few times. This sequence joins TRBV2 and TRBJ1-2, with TRBD1 as a possible D gene (5 bases). The CDR3 contains 15 residues. V lost 2 bases to trimming and J lost 8 bases, with 18 bases between them. From germline, CDR1 is SNHLY and CDR2 FYNNEI. The CDR3 nucleotides are TGTGCCAGCAGTGAATTCAGTCAGGGCAAGGAAGGCTACACCTTC. Translation: CASSEFSQGKEGYTF.

This clone was recorded only once. The chain couples TRBV11-3 to TRBJ1-2, with D perhaps TRBD1 (5 bases). V was shortened by 5 bases and J by 2 bases, with 12 bases between the two germline ends. Germline loops: CDR1 SGHNT, CDR2 YENEEA. The CDR3 sequence is 14 residues long. The CDR3 region is CASSPHDRNYGYTF. The DNA for the CDR3 is TGTGCCAGCAGCCCCCACGACAGAAACTATGGCTACACCTTC.